Each of the 18 T cell receptor beta chains below was sequenced from the same sample in a study of blood T cell repertoires in COVID-19 (TCRdb year 2020). Library generation was performed with the immunoSEQ multiplex PCR assay. In TCRdb, the immuneACCESS table is reduced to in-frame sequences with V and J assigned. These tables do not hold every clone; where another copy was compared, an unresolved V gene accounts for under half, and the others remain unexplained. Within this sample are some 130,000 clones, with more than 90% of them counted one time only. Of the sample, less than 5% falls within the top ten clones. Source material: peripheral blood. These receptors came from a man aged 55 to 69 with COVID-19, enrolled during active disease.

The CDR3 here is CASSTDRVREKLFF. Here the CDR3 DNA reads TGTGCCAGTAGTACGGACAGGGTTCGTGAAAAACTGTTTTTT. The V call is TRBV19, the J call TRBJ1-4; 8 bases match TRBD1. CDR3 length: 14 amino acids. J lost 7 bases, V lost 4 bases, and 5 bases had no gene match. The V gene's germline CDR1 is LNHDA and CDR2 SQIVND (reference sequence). Based on the CDR3 plus reference TRBV19 and TRBJ1-4, the full variable domain is DGGITQSPKYLFRKEGQNVTLSCEQNLNHDAMYWYRQDPGQGLRLIYYSQIVNDFQKGDIAEGYSVSREKKESFPLTVTSAQKNPTAFYLCASSTDRVREKLFFGSGTQLSVL.

The V and J genes are TRBV4-1 and TRBJ2-7; 9 bases are shared with TRBD2. This CDR3 comprises 15 residues. Germline CDR1 is MGHRA and CDR2 is YSYEKL. Trimming cost V 4 bases and J 7 bases; bases outside gene matches: 11. The DNA for the CDR3 is TGCGCCAGCAGCCCCCCTAGCGGGATATCGGTGGAGCAGTACTTC. This gives the protein CASSPPSGISVEQYF.

The chain carries TRBV5-1 and TRBJ2-1; 7 bases fit TRBD2. The CDR3 is made up of 11 amino acids. V gave up 4 bases and J gave up 10 bases; unmatched junction bases: 2. The germline gives CDR1 SGHRS, CDR2 YFSETQ. In nucleotides, the CDR3 is TGCGCCAGCAGCGCAGCGGGAGAGCAGTTCTTC. This codes for CASSAAGEQFF.

This clone was seen only once. The J gene is TRBJ1-1, the V gene TRBV18; D is perhaps TRBD1 (5 bases). Germline CDR1 reads KGHSH; CDR2 reads LQKENI. V was shortened by 6 bases and J by 0 bases, with 14 bases between the two germline ends. The CDR3 is made up of 15 amino acids. Here the CDR3 DNA reads TGTGCCAGCTCCCCTGGCCCAGGGATGAACACTGAAGCTTTCTTT. It encodes CASSPGPGMNTEAFF.

V is TRBV6-5 and J is TRBJ2-1; 7 positions agree with TRBD1. Germline-derived CDR1 and CDR2 are MNHEY and SVGAGI. The junction had 10 bases not matched to a gene; V was cut back by 7 bases and J by 4 bases. CDR3 size: 15 residues. This CDR3 is CASIRDRVIYNEQFF. The DNA for the CDR3 is TGTGCCAGCATTCGAGACAGGGTAATTTACAATGAGCAGTTCTTC.

The table lists this clone with a few counts. The CDR3 DNA is TGTGCCAGTAGTACCGGGACAGGGGGAACTAATGAAAAACTGTTTTTT. Its protein product is CASSTGTGGTNEKLFF. The J gene is TRBJ1-4, the V gene TRBV19; 11 bases are a match to TRBD1. V trimming: 4 bases; J trimming: 1 base; junction bases outside the gene matches: 2. Germline V gene sequence: CDR1 LNHDA, CDR2 SQIVND (reference sequence). The CDR3 is made up of 16 amino acids.

The chain combines TRBV18 with TRBJ2-1; 8 bases agree with TRBD2. This CDR3 has 16 amino acids. Germline CDR1 is KGHSH and CDR2 is LQKENI. Unmatched junction bases numbered 11, after V lost 4 bases and J lost 6 bases. The DNA for the CDR3 is TGTGCCAGCTCACTAAACGGGGGGGCCCGAGGCAATGAGCAGTTCTTC. Encoded protein: CASSLNGGARGNEQFF.

CDR3 bases: TGTGCCAGCAGCTTGAGAGGGCGTAGGAATGAGCAGTTCTTC. As protein: CASSLRGRRNEQFF. This rearrangement joins TRBV5-4 to TRBJ2-1; a weak D match, TRBD2 (5 bases). Trimming took off 1 base at V and 7 bases at J, with 12 bases between the two ends. Germline-derived CDR1 and CDR2 are SGHNT and YYREEE (reference sequence). The CDR3 contains 14 residues.

The chain employs TRBV6-5 and TRBJ1-2; D gene uncertain. The CDR3 totals 11 residues. The V end was cut by 2 bases, the J end by 6 bases, with 4 bases between. In germline, CDR1 is MNHEY, CDR2 SVGAGI. The CDR3 is CASSYQDGYTF. CDR3 sequence (DNA): TGTGCCAGCAGTTACCAGGATGGCTACACCTTC.

The chain links TRBV12-3 or TRBV12-4 to TRBJ1-2; TRBD1 is a possible D gene (6 bases). The CDR3 covers 13 residues. The ends were cut back, 1 base at V and 4 bases at J, with 7 bases in the middle. This CDR3 is CASSLGRGYGYTF. In DNA form, the CDR3 reads TGTGCCAGCAGTTTAGGCAGGGGCTATGGCTACACCTTC.

The J gene is TRBJ2-3, the V gene TRBV6-2 or TRBV6-3; tentatively, D is TRBD1 (5 bases). From germline, CDR1 is MNHEY and CDR2 SVGEGT. V was cut by 3 bases and J by 2 bases, with 18 bases left in between. CDR3 length equals 17 residues. CDR3 sequence reads: CASSYTSGDSYTDTQYF. Here the CDR3 DNA reads TGTGCCAGCAGTTATACCTCCGGCGACAGCTACACAGATACGCAGTATTTT.

The chain has TRBV7-9 and TRBJ1-2; D is possibly TRBD1 (6 bases). V lost 4 bases to trimming and J lost 7 bases, with 16 bases between them. The CDR3 has 14 amino acids. Germline V CDR1 and CDR2: SEHNR, FQNEAQ (reference sequence). The CDR3 loop is CASSSQGRISGYTF. The CDR3 DNA sequence: TGTGCCAGCAGCTCCCAGGGGCGCATCTCTGGCTACACCTTC.

V is TRBV6-4 and J is TRBJ2-3; possibly TRBD2 for D (6 bases). The CDR3 spans 16 residues. V was pared by 2 bases and J by 6 bases, with 18 bases between. In germline, CDR1 is MRHNA, CDR2 SNTAGT. The CDR3 reads CASSDPEGPLGDTQYF. The CDR3 DNA reads TGTGCCAGCAGTGACCCGGAGGGGCCCCTGGGCGATACGCAGTATTTT.

Remarks on this clone: Relative to the germline gene, one junction end is altered; a read error may explain this. V usage is TRBV5-1 and J usage is TRBJ1-1, with 10 bases identical to TRBD1. The CDR3 runs 15 residues. CDR1 and CDR2 (germline): SGHRS, YFSETQ. The CDR3 bases are TGCACCAGCAGCTTGGCGACAGGGGGCAAGGGCGAAGCTTTCTTT. Residues: CTSSLATGGKGEAFF.

This clone was counted once. The chain joins TRBV30 to TRBJ2-2, with 7 bases lining up with TRBD1. The CDR3 sequence is 13 residues long. In germline, CDR1 is GTSNPN, CDR2 SVGIG (reference sequence). V lost 8 bases and J lost 1; bases outside the gene matches: 4. CDR3 DNA sequence: TGTGCCCACCGGACAGGGAACACCGGGGAGCTGTTTTTT. It is translated as CAHRTGNTGELFF. Drawing the rest from reference TRBV30 and TRBJ2-2, the complete variable domain is SQTIHQWPATLVQPVGSPLSLECTVEGTSNPNLYWYRQAAGRGLQLLFYSVGIGQISSEVPQNLSASRPQDRQFILSSKKLLLSDSGFYLCAHRTGNTGELFFGEGSRLTVL.

On this clone: Other nucleotide sequences in the sample specify the same CDR3. The chain couples TRBV2 to TRBJ2-2; 7 nucleotides line up with TRBD1. There are 14 residues in the CDR3. Trimming at V came to 7 bases and at J to 1 base, leaving 3 bases not matched to a gene. Germline V gene data show CDR1 as SNHLY and CDR2 as FYNNEI. This chain's CDR3 is CASNRDRNTGELFF. The CDR3 DNA sequence: TGTGCCAGCAACCGGGACAGGAACACCGGGGAGCTGTTTTTT.

The CDR3 DNA follows: TGTGCCAGCAGCTCCCATGGGCCTCCCAGTGAAGCTTTCTTT. Translation gives CASSSHGPPSEAFF. The chain combines TRBV21-1 with TRBJ1-1; the table's D call of TRBD1 was not tested on the DNA. TRBV21-1 corresponds to a pseudogene. The CDR3 sequence is 14 residues long.

The chain links TRBV2 to TRBJ1-1; TRBD1 matches 7 bases. J was trimmed by 5 bases and V by 5 bases; bases with no gene match: 8. Germline V gene lookup returns CDR1 SNHLY and CDR2 FYNNEI. This CDR3 is built from 14 residues. The CDR3 nucleotides are TGTGCCAGCAGTAGACAGGGTATAAAGACTGAAGCTTTCTTT. Translating it yields CASSRQGIKTEAFF.